This passage covers 23 T cell receptor beta chains from one sample sequenced in a study of T cell responses to AZD1222 COVID-19 vaccine. The table came from immunoSEQ multiplex PCR; TCRdb's copy has only in-frame clones and leaves some out. The sample consists of tens of thousands of clones, 70% to 90% of them appearing once. The specimen comprised peripheral blood, sampled 28 days after the second AZD1222 dose. These receptors all come from an adult who received the AZD1222 COVID-19 vaccine.

This clone was detected only once. The DNA of the CDR3 is TGTGCCAGCAGTTTAAATCGGGACGAGCAGTACTTC. Protein sequence: CASSLNRDEQYF. V gene TRBV12-3 or TRBV12-4 combines with J gene TRBJ2-7; D gene unclear. V lost 2 bases and J lost 5, with 7 bases in between. The CDR3 totals 12 residues.

CDR3 in DNA: TGTGCCAGCAGCGGGACAGGTGGCCCCCAAGAGACCCAGTACTTC. Translated, it gives CASSGTGGPQETQYF. The chain uses TRBV6-5 and TRBJ2-5; TRBD1 matches 8 bases. This CDR3 has 15 residues. The germline CDR1 and CDR2 sequences are MNHEY and SVGAGI. V was clipped by 6 bases and J by 1 base; unmatched bases: 7.

This clone was observed a handful of times. The CDR3 DNA follows: TGTGCCAGCACTCCTTCCGGATGGGGCGCGGACACCGGGGAGCTGTTTTTT. Translation gives CASTPSGWGADTGELFF. The V gene is TRBV28, the J gene TRBJ2-2; D perhaps matches TRBD1 (5 bases). Trimming cost V 7 bases and J 3 bases, with 21 bases left between them. The CDR3 is 17 residues long. Germline V CDR1 and CDR2: MDHEN, SYDVKM.

The CDR3 DNA sequence: TGCGCCAGCAGCCCCAAGAGTAGGGGCTACACCTTC. This encodes CASSPKSRGYTF. The chain uses TRBV23-1 and TRBJ1-2; D gene ambiguous. TRBV23-1 is marked as an open reading frame, function uncertain. The CDR3 totals 12 residues. Between the trimmed V and J ends, which lost 6 bases and 8 bases, there was a span of 13 bases.

This rearrangement joins TRBV6-5 to TRBJ2-3, with 9 bases identical to TRBD1. V shed 2 bases, J shed 4 bases, and the junction held 4 bases outside the gene matches. The CDR3 sequence is 15 residues long. Germline-derived CDR1 and CDR2 are MNHEY and SVGAGI. In DNA, the CDR3 is TGTGCCAGCAGTTACGGGACAGGGCTGGCAGATACGCAGTATTTT. Translating gives CASSYGTGLADTQYF.

The table lists this clone with a count of one. The chain is built from TRBV30 and TRBJ1-6, with no clear D. The germline gives CDR1 GTSNPN, CDR2 SVGIG (reference sequence). With 3 bases removed from V and 8 bases from J, the gap between germline ends came to 8 bases. The CDR3 runs to 12 residues. The CDR3 bases are TGTGCCTGGAGCGGCCTAGATTCACCCCTCCACTTT. Its protein product is CAWSGLDSPLHF. Full variable domain (remainder filled in from reference TRBV30 and TRBJ1-6): SQTIHQWPATLVQPVGSPLSLECTVEGTSNPNLYWYRQAAGRGLQLLFYSVGIGQISSEVPQNLSASRPQDRQFILSSKKLLLSDSGFYLCAWSGLDSPLHFGNGTRLTVT.

This chain connects TRBV19 to TRBJ1-5, with TRBD1 identical over 8 bases. CDR3 length equals 15 residues. V was clipped by 8 bases and J by 7 bases; unmatched bases: 13. Germline V CDR1 and CDR2: LNHDA, SQIVND (reference sequence). For the CDR3, the DNA is TGTGCCAGTCAAAGGGGGCAGGGGGCTCTACAGCCCCAGCATTTT. Translated: CASQRGQGALQPQHF.

V and J are TRBV6-5 and TRBJ2-7, with TRBD1 identical over 7 bases. This CDR3 is 15 amino acids long. J was trimmed by 9 bases and V by 6 bases; bases with no gene match: 17. Germline V gives CDR1 MNHEY, CDR2 SVGAGI. DNA for the CDR3: TGTGCCAGCAGACCCCCGGGACAGAGGGTCGGTCGGCAGTACTTC. It is translated as CASRPPGQRVGRQYF.

This clone was counted once. The chain recombines TRBV30 with TRBJ1-5; TRBD1 aligns across 7 bases. The CDR3 runs to 16 residues. J gave up 0 bases and V 3 bases, and 8 bases lay outside the gene matches. CDR1 is GTSNPN, CDR2 SVGIG, per germline (reference sequence). As DNA, the CDR3 is TGTGCCTGGAGCAGGGGGGGCCTATATAGCAATCAGCCCCAGCATTTT. Translation: CAWSRGGLYSNQPQHF.

The chain combines TRBV11-2 with TRBJ2-1, with D maybe TRBD1 (6 bases). The CDR3 is 14 amino acids. CDR1 is SGHAT and CDR2 is FQNNGV in the germline V gene. Between the trimmed V and J ends, which lost 5 bases and 4 bases, there was a span of 12 bases. CDR3 residues: CASSPRTEYNEQFF. As DNA, the CDR3 is TGTGCCAGCAGCCCAAGGACAGAGTACAATGAGCAGTTCTTC.

The chain recombines TRBV6-5 with TRBJ1-4, with a tentative D call TRBD1 (5 bases). The germline V and J ends were trimmed by 9 bases and 3 bases, with 17 bases remaining between them. CDR3 length equals 15 residues. The germline V gene has CDR1 MNHEY and CDR2 SVGAGI. CDR3 protein: CASSGSGSANEKLFF. The CDR3 DNA is TGTGCCAGTTCAGGGTCCGGGTCAGCTAATGAAAAACTGTTTTTT.

The gene calls are TRBV6-2 or TRBV6-3 and TRBJ1-5; a weak D match, TRBD1 (6 bases). CDR1 MNHEY and CDR2 SVGEGT come from the germline V gene. The CDR3 consists of 13 residues. Trimming pared 6 bases from V and 7 bases from J, leaving 13 bases between. The CDR3 loop is CASSRSTGQPQHF. CDR3 DNA: TGTGCCAGCAGCCGATCGACAGGACAGCCCCAGCATTTT.

J is TRBJ2-1 and V is TRBV6-5; no clear D. This CDR3 region has 15 residues. Germline assignment: CDR1 MNHEY and CDR2 SVGAGI. V shed 2 bases and J shed 8 bases, with 16 bases lying between them. The CDR3, as DNA: TGTGCCAGCAGTTACCAGTTTCGGCCCAGCGATGAGCAGTTCTTC. Its translation: CASSYQFRPSDEQFF.

This sequence joins TRBV19 and TRBJ1-6; a possible D gene is TRBD1 (5 bases). The germline V and J ends were trimmed by 5 bases and 0 bases, with 11 bases remaining between them. Germline lookup yields CDR1 LNHDA and CDR2 SQIVND (reference sequence). The CDR3 loop spans 16 amino acids. For the CDR3, the DNA is TGTGCCAGTAGTGGACAAACAAGCTCCTATAATTCACCCCTCCACTTT. Residues: CASSGQTSSYNSPLHF.

V usage is TRBV6-6 and J usage is TRBJ1-4; weak D call: TRBD1 (6 bases). Germline V gene data show CDR1 as MNHNY and CDR2 as SVGAGI (reference sequence). The CDR3 sequence is 16 residues long. Trimming removed 2 bases at V and 8 bases at J, with 18 bases between. The CDR3: CASSYQQTGFGEKLFF. In DNA, the CDR3 is TGTGCCAGCAGTTACCAACAAACAGGGTTTGGAGAAAAACTGTTTTTT.

V gene TRBV5-1 combines with J gene TRBJ1-2; a possible D gene is TRBD1 (5 bases). The germline V gene encodes CDR1 SGHRS and CDR2 YFSETQ. V gave up 4 bases and J gave up 5 bases, with 15 bases separating them. This CDR3 has 14 residues. CDR3 in DNA: TGCGCCAGCAGCCCATCGACAGTCCAATATGGCTACACCTTC. This encodes CASSPSTVQYGYTF.

This clone was seen more than once but under ten times. The CDR3 DNA reads TGCAGCGCTACGGGACAGGGAATCACCGAGCAGTACTTC. Translating gives CSATGQGITEQYF. The chain uses TRBV29-1 and TRBJ2-7; 9 bases map to TRBD1. The V gene's germline CDR1 is SQVTM and CDR2 ANQGSEA. V was pared by 7 bases and J by 6 bases, with 10 bases of the junction left unmatched. The CDR3 covers 13 residues.

This rearrangement joins TRBV4-3 to TRBJ1-2; 7 bases are a match to TRBD1. J was trimmed by 1 base and V by 2 bases; bases with no gene match: 7. Germline V gene data show CDR1 as LGHNA and CDR2 as YSLEER. The CDR3 length is 16 residues. The DNA of the CDR3 is TGCGCCAGCAGCCAACAGGACAGGCAAATTAACTATGGCTACACCTTC. It encodes CASSQQDRQINYGYTF.

This chain joins TRBV7-3 and TRBJ1-2, with 7 bases that match TRBD1. The CDR3 extends over 14 amino acids. J lost 1 base, V lost 2 bases, and 1 base had no gene match. Germline V CDR1 and CDR2: SGHTA, FQGTGA. CDR3: CASSLQGDNYGYTF. The CDR3 DNA reads TGTGCCAGCAGCTTACAGGGGGATAACTATGGCTACACCTTC.

The chain carries TRBV27 and TRBJ2-3; 11 nucleotides agree with TRBD2. V was clipped by 6 bases and J by 7 bases; unmatched bases: 12. Germline V CDR1 and CDR2: MNHEY, SMNVEV (reference sequence). The CDR3 has 16 amino acids. This CDR3 is CASRPNIAGGPNTQYF. Here the CDR3 DNA reads TGTGCCAGCAGACCTAACATAGCGGGGGGGCCGAATACGCAGTATTTT.

The V call is TRBV7-9, the J call TRBJ1-3; D ambiguous. The CDR3 contains 13 residues. V was clipped by 3 bases and J by 0 bases, with 3 bases between them. Germline V lookup: CDR1 SEHNR, CDR2 FQNEAQ (reference sequence). The CDR3 DNA is TGTGCCAGCAGCTTGTACTCTGGAAACACCATATATTTT. Translating gives CASSLYSGNTIYF.

The chain combines TRBV5-1 with TRBJ1-2, with D unresolved. The CDR3 has 13 residues. Trimming took off 0 bases at V and 2 bases at J, with 5 bases between the two ends. Germline CDR1 SGHRS, CDR2 YFSETQ. The CDR3 DNA is TGCGCCAGCAGCTTGGACGGAAACTATGGCTACACCTTC. Protein sequence: CASSLDGNYGYTF. Full variable domain (remainder filled in from reference TRBV5-1 and TRBJ1-2): KAGVTQTPRYLIKTRGQQVTLSCSPISGHRSVSWYQQTPGQGLQFLFEYFSETQRNKGNFPGRFSGRQFSNSRSEMNVSTLELGDSALYLCASSLDGNYGYTFGSGTRLTVV.

This clone is a singleton in its sample. The CDR3 bases are TGTGCCAGCAGCCAAGGGGGAGGGGGATACGAGCAGTACTTC. It specifies CASSQGGGGYEQYF. The chain links TRBV7-6 to TRBJ2-7; weak D call: TRBD2 (7 bases). CDR1 SGHVS and CDR2 FNYEAQ come from the germline V gene. This CDR3 comprises 14 residues. Trimming pared 5 bases from V and 4 bases from J, leaving 15 bases between.